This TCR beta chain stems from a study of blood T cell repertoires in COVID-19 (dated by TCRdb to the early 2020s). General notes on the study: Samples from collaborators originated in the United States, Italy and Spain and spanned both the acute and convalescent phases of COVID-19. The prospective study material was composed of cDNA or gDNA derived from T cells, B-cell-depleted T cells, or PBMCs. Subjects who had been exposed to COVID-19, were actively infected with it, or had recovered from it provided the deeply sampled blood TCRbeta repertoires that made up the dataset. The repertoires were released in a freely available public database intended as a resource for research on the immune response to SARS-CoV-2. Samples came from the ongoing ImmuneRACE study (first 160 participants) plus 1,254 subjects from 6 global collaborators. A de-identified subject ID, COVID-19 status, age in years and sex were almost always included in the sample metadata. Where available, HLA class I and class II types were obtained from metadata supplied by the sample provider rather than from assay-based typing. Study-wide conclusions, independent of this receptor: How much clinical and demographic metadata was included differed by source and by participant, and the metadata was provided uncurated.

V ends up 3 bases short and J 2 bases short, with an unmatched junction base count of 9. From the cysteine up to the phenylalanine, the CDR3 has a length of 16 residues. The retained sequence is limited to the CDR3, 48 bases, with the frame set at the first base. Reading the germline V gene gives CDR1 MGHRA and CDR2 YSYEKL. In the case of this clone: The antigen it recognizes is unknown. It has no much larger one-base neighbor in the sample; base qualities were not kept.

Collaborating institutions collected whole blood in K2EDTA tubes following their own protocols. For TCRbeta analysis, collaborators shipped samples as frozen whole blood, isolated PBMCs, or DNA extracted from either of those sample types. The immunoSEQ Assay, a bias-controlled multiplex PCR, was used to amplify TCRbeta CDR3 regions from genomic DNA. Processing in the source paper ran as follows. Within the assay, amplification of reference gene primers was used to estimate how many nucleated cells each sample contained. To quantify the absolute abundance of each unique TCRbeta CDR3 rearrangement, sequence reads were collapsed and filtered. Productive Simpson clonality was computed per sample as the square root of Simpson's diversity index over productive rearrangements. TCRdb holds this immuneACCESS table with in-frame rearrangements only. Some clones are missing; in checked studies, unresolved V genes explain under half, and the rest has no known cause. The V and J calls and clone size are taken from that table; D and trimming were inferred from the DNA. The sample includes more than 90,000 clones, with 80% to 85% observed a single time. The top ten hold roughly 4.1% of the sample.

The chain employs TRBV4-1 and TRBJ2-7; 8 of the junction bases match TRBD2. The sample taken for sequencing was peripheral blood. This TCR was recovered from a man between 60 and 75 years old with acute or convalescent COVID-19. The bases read TGCGCCAGCAGCCAGGGGGGACTAGGCGCCACCTACGAGCAGTACTTC. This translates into CASSQGGLGATYEQYF.